The TCR beta chain described here comes from a study of T-cell memory formation after mild COVID-19. About the study: Most TCR clusters belonged to a single donor.

TCRdb used MiXCR to reprocess the 5' RACE reads, holding one entry per CDR3 protein. The table includes about half a million distinct CDR3 sequences, about 18% detected once. In this sample, this clonotype turned up a few times. Its antigen remains unknown. Regarding the study as a whole: Researchers could not confirm that second-wave clones peaking on day 37 targeted SARS-CoV-2. Clones contracting across day 15 to 85 had a balanced CD4/CD8 profile; later expanding clones leaned CD4+. Mostly located in CM and EM were contracting CD4+ clones, with contracting CD8+ clones located in EMRA.

The sequence was obtained from an adult woman who had mild COVID-19 (a few samples of this study predate the infection). Cell type and time point are not known. Sequenced: PBMCs or a T cell subset sorted from them (not recorded which).

CDR3 sequence reads: CSVAGQGSAGNTEAFF. Here the CDR3 DNA reads TGCAGCGTGGCGGGACAGGGATCGGCGGGGAACACTGAAGCTTTCTTT. The chain uses TRBV29-1 and TRBJ1-1; TRBD1 aligns across 9 bases. The CDR3 extends over 16 amino acids. CDR1 and CDR2 (germline): SQVTM, ANQGSEA. Losses at the gene ends were 6 bases for V and 1 base for J; bases not matched to a gene: 12.